The 24 T cell receptor beta chains below all came from one sample that was sequenced in a study of T cells in Graves' hyperthyroidism and ophthalmopathy. What was amplified from RNA transcripts were TCR beta CDR3 regions. First-round RT-PCR targeting the TCR CDR3 was performed with the HTBI primer set. MiXCR, run by TCRdb on the multiplex PCR reads, gives a single entry per CDR3 protein. The table shows about 500,000 distinct CDR3 sequences, with approximately 48% occurring only once. Sequencing was carried out using peripheral blood or thyroid tissue (not recorded which). The source of these receptors is an adult woman with Graves' disease, either hyperthyroidism or ophthalmopathy (not recorded which).

The table lists this clonotype with many counts. The chain couples TRBV7-9 to TRBJ2-5; 7 bases are shared with TRBD1. CDR3 length: 15 amino acids. CDR1 is SEHNR, CDR2 FQNEAQ, per germline (reference sequence). Trimming removed 5 bases from V and 3 bases from J; junction bases left unmatched: 9. Here the CDR3 DNA reads TGTGCCAGCAGCGTACTTACGGGACAGAAAGAGACCCAGTACTTC. It specifies CASSVLTGQKETQYF.

The chain joins TRBV7-6 to TRBJ2-2; D is unclear. The germline V and J ends were trimmed by 1 base and 7 bases, with 7 bases remaining between them. Looked up from germline, CDR1 is SGHVS and CDR2 is FNYEAQ. The CDR3 sequence is 13 residues long. CDR3 region: CASSLVSVGELFF. CDR3 sequence (DNA): TGTGCCAGCAGCTTAGTCTCTGTCGGGGAGCTGTTTTTT.

The chain carries TRBV2 and TRBJ1-5; 9 positions match TRBD1. From germline, CDR1 is SNHLY and CDR2 FYNNEI. V lost 7 bases to trimming and J lost 5 bases; unmatched junction nucleotides: 9. This CDR3 spans 15 amino acids. The DNA of the CDR3 is TGTGCCAGCATTTCAGCGGGACAGGGCCATCAGCCCCAGCATTTT. Protein sequence: CASISAGQGHQPQHF.

This clonotype was found many times. The chain recombines TRBV5-6 with TRBJ1-6, with D perhaps matching TRBD1 (5 bases). CDR3 size: 16 residues. Trimming shortened V by 1 base and J by 0 bases, and 8 bases separated the two germline ends. Per germline, CDR1 SGHDT and CDR2 YYEEEE. The CDR3 here is CASSLMGGSYNSPLHF. The CDR3 nucleotides are TGTGCCAGCAGCTTGATGGGGGGCTCCTATAATTCACCCCTCCACTTT.

This clonotype was seen more than once but under ten times. V is TRBV15 and J is TRBJ2-7, with TRBD1 matching 7 bases. Germline V CDR1 and CDR2: LNHNV, YYDKDF (reference sequence). Trimming cost V 1 base and J 7 bases; bases outside gene matches: 13. This CDR3 has 16 residues. This CDR3 reads CATSRVLDRLLTEQYF. CDR3 sequence (DNA): TGTGCCACCAGCAGAGTATTGGACAGGCTGTTGACAGAGCAGTACTTC.

As to this clonotype: A clone one base away is much larger, so this may be a read error. This chain uses TRBV30 with TRBJ1-1, with 7 nucleotides matching TRBD1. With V trimmed by 1 base and J by 1 base, 0 bases remained unmatched. The CDR3 is made up of 13 amino acids. The V gene's germline CDR1 is GTSNPN and CDR2 SVGIG (reference sequence). The CDR3 protein is CAWSGTGNTEAFF. CDR3 sequence (DNA): TGTGCCTGGAGTGGGACAGGGAACACTGAAGCTTTCTTT.

This rearrangement joins TRBV5-4 to TRBJ2-5; a possible D gene is TRBD2 (6 bases). Germline V gives CDR1 SGHNT, CDR2 YYREEE (reference sequence). There are 13 residues in the CDR3. The V end was cut by 7 bases, the J end by 5 bases, with 15 bases between. The CDR3 spells CASRCAGMETQYF. CDR3 in DNA: TGTGCCAGCCGATGCGCGGGGATGGAGACCCAGTACTTC.

The DNA of the CDR3 is TGTGCCAGCAGTTTTAAGGTGGCAGCATTCACCGGGGAGCTGTTTTTT. It encodes CASSFKVAAFTGELFF. This sequence joins TRBV7-3 and TRBJ2-2; the D is unclear. Trimming cost V 6 bases and J 4 bases, with 18 bases left between them. The CDR3 consists of 16 residues. CDR1 and CDR2 (germline): SGHTA, FQGTGA.

This clonotype was picked up many times. J is TRBJ1-2 and V is TRBV7-9, with D possibly TRBD1 on 5 matching bases. The CDR3 runs to 14 residues. Germline V CDR1 and CDR2: SEHNR, FQNEAQ (reference sequence). Trimming pared 1 base from V and 3 bases from J, leaving 9 bases between. CDR3: CASSLGQGHYGYTF. CDR3 DNA sequence: TGTGCCAGCAGCTTAGGGCAGGGTCACTATGGCTACACCTTC.

V is TRBV7-2 and J is TRBJ2-6, with TRBD1 identical over 7 bases. The CDR3 is 18 amino acids. Germline assignment: CDR1 SGHTA and CDR2 FQGNSA. V gave up 4 bases and J gave up 0 bases; unmatched junction bases: 9. The CDR3 loop reads CASSSRQGSNSGANVLTF. The CDR3 DNA is TGTGCCAGCAGCTCAAGACAGGGAAGCAACTCTGGGGCCAACGTCCTGACTTTC.

The V and J genes are TRBV15 and TRBJ2-5; 7 bases line up with TRBD1. Germline V CDR1 and CDR2: LNHNV, YYDKDF (reference sequence). This CDR3 has 16 residues. The trim removed 5 bases at V and 0 bases at J, leaving 9 bases unmatched. CDR3 residues: CATSLRQGPNQETQYF. The CDR3 region has the DNA TGTGCCACCAGCCTCAGACAGGGTCCGAACCAAGAGACCCAGTACTTC.

The chain joins TRBV29-1 to TRBJ1-5, with 10 bases lining up with TRBD1. This CDR3 has 15 amino acids. Germline V lookup: CDR1 SQVTM, CDR2 ANQGSEA. J gave up 7 bases and V 1 base, and 7 bases lay outside the gene matches. CDR3 in DNA: TGCAGCGTTGAAGGGGGGACAGGGGCTAACCAGCCCCAGCATTTT. Protein product: CSVEGGTGANQPQHF.

This sequence joins TRBV11-2 and TRBJ2-7; unclear D gene. This CDR3 is built from 11 residues. Trimming stripped 5 bases from V and 7 bases from J, with 9 bases between. Germline-derived CDR1 and CDR2 are SGHAT and FQNNGV. CDR3 coding DNA: TGTGCCAGCAGCCTGCGGAAAGAGCAGTACTTC. Translated: CASSLRKEQYF. The full variable domain, rest sourced from reference TRBV11-2 and TRBJ2-7, is EAGVAQSPRYKIIEKRQSVAFWCNPISGHATLYWYQQILGQGPKLLIQFQNNGVVDDSQLPKDRFSAERLKGVDSTLKIQPAKLEDSAVYLCASSLRKEQYFGPGTRLTVT.

This clonotype came up a few times. This chain connects TRBV9 to TRBJ1-1, with TRBD1 as a possible D gene (6 bases). The length of the CDR3 is 17 residues. Germline loops: CDR1 SGDLS, CDR2 YYNGEE. The V end was cut by 4 bases, the J end by 1 base, with 20 bases between. The CDR3 spells CASSPQLGGTTNTEAFF. CDR3 nucleotides: TGTGCCAGCAGCCCGCAGCTCGGGGGGACAACGAACACTGAAGCTTTCTTT.

The chain combines TRBV7-6 with TRBJ2-7; D is perhaps TRBD2 (7 bases). V was cut by 6 bases and J by 9 bases, with 15 bases left in between. Germline V gene lookup returns CDR1 SGHVS and CDR2 FNYEAQ. There are 12 residues in the CDR3. CDR3 loop: CASRGGRWVQYF. CDR3 DNA sequence: TGTGCCAGCAGGGGGGGGCGGTGGGTGCAGTACTTC.

The table lists this clonotype with a few counts. The chain uses TRBV2 and TRBJ1-5; no reliable D call. The CDR3 spans 15 residues. The ends were cut back, 5 bases at V and 1 base at J, with 12 bases in the middle. Germline V gene data show CDR1 as SNHLY and CDR2 as FYNNEI. CDR3: CASSPTPWSNQPQHF. The CDR3 DNA follows: TGTGCCAGCAGTCCGACCCCTTGGAGCAATCAGCCCCAGCATTTT.

This clonotype was counted ten times or more. DNA for the CDR3: TGCAGTGCTAGAGATGGTACACCCGGTGGGACTGAAGCTTTCTTT. Protein product: CSARDGTPGGTEAFF. The chain has TRBV20-1 and TRBJ1-1; D gene unclear. This CDR3 is built from 15 residues. In germline, CDR1 is DFQATT, CDR2 SNEGSKA (reference sequence). Trimming removed 0 bases from V and 5 bases from J, with 16 bases in between.

This clonotype occurred many times. V and J are TRBV29-1 and TRBJ1-4, with TRBD1 identical over 8 bases. Per the germline V gene, CDR1 is SQVTM and CDR2 is ANQGSEA. The CDR3 covers 14 residues. The trim removed 3 bases at V and 7 bases at J, leaving 7 bases unmatched. CDR3 bases: TGCAGCGTTGAGGCAGGGGGCGGTCGTGAAAAACTGTTTTTT. Its translation is CSVEAGGGREKLFF.

This sequence joins TRBV12-3 or TRBV12-4 and TRBJ1-1; maybe TRBD1 (5 bases). CDR3 length: 14 residues. V was clipped by 6 bases and J by 0 bases, with 11 bases between them. CDR3 nucleotides: TGTGCCAGCAGGGCCAGGGTCGTGAACACTGAAGCTTTCTTT. Translation: CASRARVVNTEAFF.

The chain uses TRBV7-9 and TRBJ1-1; 8 nucleotides align to TRBD1. Germline lookup yields CDR1 SEHNR and CDR2 FQNEAQ (reference sequence). V gave up 5 bases and J gave up 11 bases; unmatched junction bases: 4. The CDR3 has 11 amino acids. The CDR3 spells CASSPRTGAFF. The CDR3 nucleotides read TGTGCCAGCAGCCCAAGGACAGGGGCTTTCTTT.

This clonotype came up a few times. Relative to the germline gene, one junction end is altered; a read error may explain this. V usage is TRBV24-1 and J usage is TRBJ1-1; no clear D. Germline loops: CDR1 KGHDR, CDR2 SFDVKD. The CDR3 sequence is 13 residues long. CDR3 nucleotide sequence: TGTGCCACCAGTGAATCGATTATGGGAGGGTTCCTTTTT. This sequence encodes CATSESIMGGFLF.

The CDR3 loop is CSVTASGQETQYF. Written as DNA, the CDR3 is TGCAGCGTGACCGCTAGCGGGCAAGAGACCCAGTACTTC. The chain is built from TRBV29-1 and TRBJ2-5; 8 positions agree with TRBD2. CDR1 SQVTM and CDR2 ANQGSEA come from the germline V gene. V lost 6 bases to trimming and J lost 2 bases; unmatched junction nucleotides: 5. The CDR3 runs 13 residues.

Remarks on this clonotype: Sequence at one end of the junction differs from germline and may be a read error. V gene TRBV11-2 combines with J gene TRBJ1-1; D remains ambiguous. Looked up from germline, CDR1 is SGHAT and CDR2 is FQNNGV. The CDR3 is 11 amino acids. This chain's CDR3 is CSSSPNTEAFF. In DNA form, the CDR3 reads TGTTCCAGCAGCCCAAACACTGAAGCTTTCTTT.

The chain employs TRBV20-1 and TRBJ2-7; possible D gene TRBD2, 5 bases. Per germline, CDR1 DFQATT and CDR2 SNEGSKA (reference sequence). Trimming shortened V by 7 bases and J by 0 bases, and 10 bases separated the two germline ends. The CDR3 totals 12 residues. The CDR3: CSGGLDSYEQYF. Written as DNA, the CDR3 is TGCAGTGGAGGACTCGACTCCTACGAGCAGTACTTC.